These 5 T cell receptor beta chains originate from one sample sequenced in a study of PD-1 blockade in classical Hodgkin lymphoma. TCRdb keeps only in-frame clones here, not all; method: immunoSEQ multiplex PCR. The sample records several thousand clones, about 76% being singletons. Every patient was affected by relapse after autologous stem cell transplantation, while exposure to brentuximab vedotin was not uniform. The sample was peripheral blood mononuclear cells (PBMCs), taken at baseline. Source of these receptors: a human donor with classical Hodgkin lymphoma.

Only one count was recorded for this clone. The CDR3 is CASSSNYEQYF. The CDR3 DNA reads TGTGCCAGCAGTTCTAACTACGAGCAGTACTTC. The chain joins TRBV27 to TRBJ2-7, with unresolved D. Germline lookup yields CDR1 MNHEY and CDR2 SMNVEV (reference sequence). With 4 bases removed from V and 3 bases from J, the gap between germline ends came to 4 bases. This CDR3 is 11 amino acids long.

The chain links TRBV11-3 to TRBJ2-7, with 7 positions matching TRBD1. The CDR3 length is 14 residues. V trimming: 1 base; J trimming: 2 bases; junction bases outside the gene matches: 2. Germline V gene lookup returns CDR1 SGHNT and CDR2 YENEEA. In nucleotides, the CDR3 is TGTGCCAGCAGCTTAGGACAGGGCGCCTACGAGCAGTACTTC. Its protein product is CASSLGQGAYEQYF.

Within the sample, this clone is medium-sized. V gene TRBV10-1 combines with J gene TRBJ2-7; 13 bases map to TRBD2. J was trimmed by 2 bases and V by 7 bases; bases with no gene match: 2. Germline-derived CDR1 and CDR2 are WNHNN and SYGVQD (reference sequence). This CDR3 contains 14 residues. The CDR3 reads CASITSGRAYEQYF. Written as DNA, the CDR3 is TGCGCCAGCATCACTAGCGGGAGGGCCTACGAGCAGTACTTC.

V is TRBV5-1 and J is TRBJ2-1, with D unresolved. CDR3 length: 12 amino acids. Germline CDR1 is SGHRS and CDR2 is YFSETQ. V lost 3 bases and J 5 bases, leaving 6 bases between the germline ends. Here the CDR3 DNA reads TGCGCCAGCAGCTGGGGAAACAATGAGCAGTTCTTC. Its protein product is CASSWGNNEQFF.

The V gene is TRBV28, the J gene TRBJ2-1; D unresolved. Germline lookup yields CDR1 MDHEN and CDR2 SYDVKM. CDR3 size: 15 residues. V lost 2 bases and J 4 bases, leaving 12 bases between the germline ends. As DNA, the CDR3 is TGTGCCAGCAGTTTACCCCGTTCACAATACAATGAGCAGTTCTTC. Its protein is CASSLPRSQYNEQFF.